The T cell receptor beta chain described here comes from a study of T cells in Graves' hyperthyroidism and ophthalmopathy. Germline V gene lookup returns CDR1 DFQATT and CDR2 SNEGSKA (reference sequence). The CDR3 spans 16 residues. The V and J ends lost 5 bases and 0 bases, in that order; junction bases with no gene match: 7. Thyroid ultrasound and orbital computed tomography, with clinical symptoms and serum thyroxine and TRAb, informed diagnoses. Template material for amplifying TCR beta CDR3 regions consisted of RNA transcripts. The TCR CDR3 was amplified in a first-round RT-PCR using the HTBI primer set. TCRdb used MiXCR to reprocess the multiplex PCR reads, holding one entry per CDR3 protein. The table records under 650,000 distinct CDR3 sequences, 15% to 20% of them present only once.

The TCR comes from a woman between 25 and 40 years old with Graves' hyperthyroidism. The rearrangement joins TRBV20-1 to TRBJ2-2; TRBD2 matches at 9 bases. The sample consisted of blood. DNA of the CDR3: TGCAGTGCTCGGACCGGCGGGAGGGCGAACACCGGGGAGCTGTTTTTT. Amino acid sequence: CSARTGGRANTGELFF.